These 23 T cell receptor beta chains came from one sample sequenced in a study of response to subunit inactivated influenza vaccine. TCRdb redid the calling of the RT-PCR reads with MiXCR, one entry per CDR3 protein. The sample records hundreds of thousands of distinct CDR3 sequences, 7.6% being singletons. Material: PBMCs from blood, obtained 23 to 25 months after vaccination. The source of these receptors is a man aged 50-75 years who received an inactivated influenza vaccine.

The DNA for the CDR3 is TGCAGTGCTGTTAGCGGGGGAAAAGAGACCCAGTACTTC. As protein: CSAVSGGKETQYF. The J gene is TRBJ2-5, the V gene TRBV20-1; 9 bases match TRBD2. Trimming removed 5 bases from V and 3 bases from J; junction bases left unmatched: 4. Germline lookup yields CDR1 DFQATT and CDR2 SNEGSKA (reference sequence). The length of the CDR3 is 13 residues.

V gene TRBV7-6 combines with J gene TRBJ2-3; 10 bases fit TRBD2. Unmatched junction bases numbered 7, after V lost 5 bases and J lost 5 bases. In germline, CDR1 is SGHVS, CDR2 FNYEAQ. This CDR3 contains 15 residues. As DNA, the CDR3 is TGTGCCAGCAGCGCGTCTAGCGGGAGTGTAGATACGCAGTATTTT. Protein sequence: CASSASSGSVDTQYF.

This clonotype was picked up a small number of times. As DNA, the CDR3 is TGTGCCACCAGTGAAGGAAGCGGGGTCTACAATGAGCAGTTCTTC. It is translated as CATSEGSGVYNEQFF. The chain uses TRBV24-1 and TRBJ2-1; 7 bases fit TRBD2. From germline, CDR1 is KGHDR and CDR2 SFDVKD. The ends lost 4 bases at V and 3 bases at J; junction bases unmatched: 5. The CDR3 totals 15 residues.

This clonotype has more than one count but fewer than ten. This sequence joins TRBV5-1 and TRBJ2-1; either TRBD1 or TRBD2 may supply D (5 bases each). CDR1 and CDR2 from the germline V gene are SGHRS and YFSETQ. Trimming cost V 4 bases and J 7 bases, with 12 bases left between them. The CDR3 spans 13 residues. CDR3 sequence: CASSPVGENEQFF. DNA for the CDR3: TGCGCCAGCAGCCCCGTGGGGGAGAATGAGCAGTTCTTC.

This clonotype was seen a handful of times. The chain is built from TRBV21-1 and TRBJ2-7; no DNA check was done on the table's D call, TRBD1. TRBV21-1 is recorded as a pseudogene. The CDR3 runs 14 residues. The CDR3 DNA reads as TGTGCCAGCAGCAAAAGGGCAGGGGCCTACGAGCAGTACTTC. Translated: CASSKRAGAYEQYF.

The chain employs TRBV18 and TRBJ2-1; no clear D gene. The CDR3 runs 17 residues. V was cut by 0 bases and J by 1 base, with 13 bases left in between. CDR1 is KGHSH, CDR2 LQKENI, per germline. The CDR3 region has the DNA TGTGCCAGCTCACCACCCCGAATAAGGGTATCCTACAATGAGCAGTTCTTC. Translating it yields CASSPPRIRVSYNEQFF.

This chain links TRBV5-6 with TRBJ1-1; D is unresolved. CDR1 and CDR2 (germline): SGHDT, YYEEEE. The CDR3 length is 8 residues. The CDR3 reads CVNTEAFF. CDR3 nucleotide sequence: TGTGTGAACACTGAAGCTTTCTTT.

The chain employs TRBV20-1 and TRBJ2-7; 9 bases are a match to TRBD1. Germline V lookup: CDR1 DFQATT, CDR2 SNEGSKA (reference sequence). This CDR3 has 14 amino acids. The J segment lost 11 bases and the V segment lost 0 bases, leaving 11 bases of the junction unmatched. This CDR3 is CSAREGTGILKEYF. CDR3 DNA sequence: TGCAGTGCTAGAGAGGGGACAGGGATTCTTAAGGAGTACTTC.

Many counts were recorded for this clonotype. V and J are TRBV12-3 or TRBV12-4 and TRBJ2-1, with TRBD1 matching over 9 bases. This CDR3 is built from 15 residues. V was clipped by 6 bases and J by 8 bases; unmatched bases: 11. The CDR3 bases are TGTGCCAGCAGACCTTCCGGGACAGGGCACGATGAGCAGTTCTTC. Its protein is CASRPSGTGHDEQFF.

This clonotype was counted only a few times. The rearrangement joins TRBV6-5 to TRBJ2-5, with D perhaps being TRBD1 or TRBD2 (6 bases each). V was trimmed by 0 bases and J by 4 bases, leaving 9 bases between them. Germline V gene sequence: CDR1 MNHEY, CDR2 SVGAGI. CDR3 length: 14 amino acids. For the CDR3, the DNA is TGTGCCAGCAGTTACTCGGGGGGCGCAGAGACCCAGTACTTC. This gives the protein CASSYSGGAETQYF.

This clonotype was counted at least ten times. The V and J genes are TRBV20-1 and TRBJ2-3; 10 nucleotides match TRBD2. Trimming cost V 6 bases and J 6 bases; bases outside gene matches: 9. The CDR3 runs to 14 residues. Germline V gives CDR1 DFQATT, CDR2 SNEGSKA (reference sequence). CDR3 in amino acids: CSAPSSGGADTQYF. The DNA for the CDR3 is TGCAGTGCCCCTTCGAGCGGGGGGGCTGATACGCAGTATTTT.

V and J are TRBV7-2 and TRBJ1-5; the D gene is possibly TRBD1 (5 bases). Deletions cut 3 bases from V and 6 bases from J, with 15 bases between. The CDR3 is made up of 15 amino acids. From germline, CDR1 is SGHTA and CDR2 FQGNSA. The CDR3 region has the DNA TGTGCCAGCAGCTTGTTTCAGGGTCGGGGTCAGCCCCAGCATTTT. It codes for CASSLFQGRGQPQHF. Full variable domain (missing parts from reference TRBV7-2 and TRBJ1-5): GAGVSQSPSNKVTEKGKDVELRCDPISGHTALYWYRQSLGQGLEFLIYFQGNSAPDKSGLPSDRFSAERTGGSVSTLTIQRTQQEDSAVYLCASSLFQGRGQPQHFGDGTRLSIL.

This clonotype was observed a few times. The V gene is TRBV6-5, the J gene TRBJ1-2; D may be TRBD1 (5 bases). The ends were cut back, 6 bases at V and 7 bases at J, with 9 bases in the middle. Germline lookup yields CDR1 MNHEY and CDR2 SVGAGI. This CDR3 spans 11 amino acids. The CDR3 region is CASSPGGGYTF. In DNA form, the CDR3 reads TGTGCCAGCAGCCCTGGGGGTGGCTACACCTTC.

A few counts support this clonotype. This chain uses TRBV20-1 with TRBJ1-2, with D tentatively TRBD1 (6 bases). The CDR3 is 20 amino acids. The germline V gene has CDR1 DFQATT and CDR2 SNEGSKA (reference sequence). V was clipped by 2 bases and J by 0 bases, with 28 bases between them. The CDR3 bases are TGCAGTGCTAGAAATTATTCCCAGACGGGGGCTCAAATTACTAACTATGGCTACACCTTC. Translating gives CSARNYSQTGAQITNYGYTF.

This clonotype occurred many times. This chain connects TRBV6-2 or TRBV6-3 to TRBJ2-2; TRBD2 matches 10 bases. CDR3 size: 14 residues. V was pared by 5 bases and J by 7 bases, with 4 bases of the junction left unmatched. The germline CDR1 and CDR2 sequences are MNHEY and SVGEGT. The CDR3 DNA sequence: TGTGCCAGCAGTGCCCGACTAGCGGGCGGGGAGCTGTTTTTT. This sequence encodes CASSARLAGGELFF.

This clonotype was counted between two and nine times. This rearrangement joins TRBV9 to TRBJ2-1; D is tentatively TRBD1 or TRBD2 (5 bases each). V dropped 4 bases and J dropped 8 bases, with 19 bases sitting between them. The CDR3 is made up of 15 amino acids. Germline CDR1 SGDLS, CDR2 YYNGEE. The CDR3 DNA is TGTGCCAGCAGCCCCGCCGGGACCTTCGTCGATGAGCAGTTCTTC. It codes for CASSPAGTFVDEQFF.

J is TRBJ2-1 and V is TRBV4-3; D is undetermined. V lost 4 bases, J lost 10 bases, and 14 bases lay in between. This CDR3 comprises 13 residues. CDR1 and CDR2 (germline): LGHNA, YSLEER. Here the CDR3 DNA reads TGCGCCAGCAGCCCGGGTCGGAGTGGAGAGCAGTTCTTC. It yields the protein CASSPGRSGEQFF.

This clonotype was seen at least ten times. The J gene is TRBJ2-5, the V gene TRBV20-1; 7 bases fit TRBD2. Germline V gene lookup returns CDR1 DFQATT and CDR2 SNEGSKA (reference sequence). The CDR3 is 15 residues long. Trimming removed 5 bases from V and 0 bases from J; junction bases left unmatched: 9. The CDR3 region is CSAPPGSGDQETQYF. The CDR3 nucleotides read TGCAGTGCTCCCCCGGGGAGCGGGGACCAAGAGACCCAGTACTTC.

This clonotype was observed a few times. CDR3 in DNA: TGTGCCATCTCAGGGGGAGCTAATGAAAAACTGTTTTTT. As protein: CAISGGANEKLFF. The V gene is TRBV10-3, the J gene TRBJ1-4; TRBD1 matches at 7 bases. Germline-derived CDR1 and CDR2 are ENHRY and SYGVKD. This CDR3 has 13 residues. V lost 8 bases to trimming and J lost 3 bases; unmatched junction nucleotides: 3.

The genes are TRBV11-2 and TRBJ2-7, with D unresolved. Looked up from germline, CDR1 is SGHAT and CDR2 is FQNNGV. The CDR3 is 11 amino acids. Trimming stripped 1 base from V and 6 bases from J, with 4 bases between. The chain's CDR3 is CASSLVAEQYF. CDR3 in DNA: TGTGCCAGCAGCTTAGTGGCCGAGCAGTACTTC.

This clonotype was seen a handful of times. The chain joins TRBV20-1 to TRBJ1-1, with D possibly matching TRBD1 (6 bases). Deletions cut 6 bases from V and 1 base from J, with 21 bases between. The CDR3 extends over 16 amino acids. Looked up from germline, CDR1 is DFQATT and CDR2 is SNEGSKA (reference sequence). The CDR3 DNA follows: TGCAGTGCCCCCGTTGTTGGGGGACAATGGAACACTGAAGCTTTCTTT. The encoded protein is CSAPVVGGQWNTEAFF.

This chain uses TRBV3-1 with TRBJ1-1, with TRBD1 matching 7 bases. CDR3 length: 14 amino acids. CDR1 and CDR2 from the germline V gene are LGHDT and YNNKEL (reference sequence). J gave up 1 base and V 5 bases, and 4 bases lay outside the gene matches. CDR3 region: CASSWGQQNTEAFF. The CDR3 bases are TGTGCCAGCAGCTGGGGACAGCAGAACACTGAAGCTTTCTTT.

This chain joins TRBV29-1 and TRBJ1-2; D not certain. V lost 0 bases and J 7 bases, leaving 18 bases between the germline ends. This CDR3 contains 15 residues. Germline values: CDR1 SQVTM, CDR2 ANQGSEA. This CDR3 reads CSVEDLQGQAVGYTF. Here the CDR3 DNA reads TGCAGCGTTGAAGATCTTCAAGGCCAGGCAGTTGGCTACACCTTC.